This T cell receptor beta chain emerged from a study of cytomegalovirus exposure and HLA in healthy donors. The study's findings and limits: In presence/absence analyses, roughly uniform sequencing depth across donors was assumed.

Deletions cut 1 base from V and 2 bases from J, with 11 bases between. The CDR3 contains 15 residues. Germline V gene sequence: CDR1 SGHTA, CDR2 FQGNSA. Primers for the PCR totalled 60 Vbeta and 13 Jbeta. Under the authors' procedure: A later analysis counted 65 million to 95 million unique TCR beta chains, around 10 million shared. This table comes from immunoSEQ multiplex PCR, and its TCRdb copy is limited to in-frame clones, with some not included. For V, J and clone size, that table is used; D and trimming come from the DNA. The sample has 75,000 to 100,000 clones, roughly 75% seen once; the top ten hold about 6.8%. As for this clone: As yet, its antigen is unknown.

The chain carries TRBV7-2 and TRBJ2-5; no firm D call. Material for sequencing was PBMCs. The receptor was isolated from a man aged 25 to 45 in good health and CMV-seronegative. The CDR3 region is CASSLGSSLQETQYF. CDR3 sequence (DNA): TGTGCCAGCAGCTTAGGTAGCAGCTTGCAAGAGACCCAGTACTTC.